This T cell receptor beta chain appears in the sequencing data of a study of blood T cell repertoires in COVID-19. Study-wide context: Both acute and convalescent COVID-19 samples were obtained from the United States, Italy and Spain. Sources were T cells, B-cell-depleted T cells, or PBMCs; the material itself was cDNA or gDNA.

Germline V CDR1 and CDR2: MGHRA, YSYEKL. This CDR3 comprises 13 residues. The V gene lost 4 bases and the J gene lost 6 bases, with 12 bases spanning the gap. Original methodology: Reference gene primer amplification yielded estimated nucleated cell counts. Clones were sequenced by immunoSEQ multiplex PCR, and TCRdb holds only the in-frame ones, with some missing. From that table come the V and J calls and clone size; the DNA was used to work out D and trimming. The sample has over 200,000 clones; around 80% are singletons. This clonotype was sampled from a man aged 40-49 years with active or convalescent COVID-19. V usage is TRBV4-1 and J usage is TRBJ1-1, with D possibly matching TRBD1 (6 bases). Source material: peripheral blood. The chain's CDR3 is CASSPGQRSEAFF. Written as DNA, the CDR3 is TGCGCCAGCAGCCCAGGACAGCGTTCTGAAGCTTTCTTT.